This passage covers 31 T cell receptor beta chains from one sample sequenced in a study of T-cell memory formation after mild COVID-19. Each CDR3 protein gets one entry after TCRdb re-called the 5' RACE reads with MiXCR. Of approximately 46,000 distinct CDR3 sequences listed, around 6.3% are singletons. The sequenced sample consisted of PBMCs or a T cell subset sorted from them (not recorded which). Receptors were obtained from an adult who had mild COVID-19 (a few samples of this study predate the infection). Cell type and time point are not known.

J is TRBJ2-7 and V is TRBV5-5; 9 bases are a match to TRBD1. The CDR3 runs 15 residues. Germline V gives CDR1 SGHKS, CDR2 YYEKEE (reference sequence). Germline trimming cut 4 bases from V and 4 bases from J; bases unmatched to any gene: 9. The CDR3 region is CASSLNRDRVYEQYF. For the CDR3, the DNA is TGTGCCAGCAGCCTTAACCGGGACAGGGTGTACGAGCAGTACTTC. Supplemented by reference TRBV5-5 and TRBJ2-7, the full variable domain reads DAGVTQSPTHLIKTRGQQVTLRCSPISGHKSVSWYQQVLGQGPQFIFQYYEKEERGRGNFPDRFSARQFPNYSSELNVNALLLGDSALYLCASSLNRDRVYEQYFGPGTRLTVT.

This clonotype was found many times. The chain uses TRBV7-9 and TRBJ1-1; D not certain. The CDR3 extends over 14 amino acids. V was trimmed by 4 bases and J by 3 bases, leaving 12 bases between them. CDR1 SEHNR and CDR2 FQNEAQ come from the germline V gene (reference sequence). This CDR3 reads CASSWAGRDTEAFF. The CDR3 nucleotides are TGTGCCAGCAGCTGGGCGGGGAGAGACACTGAAGCTTTCTTT.

This clonotype was found many times. This sequence joins TRBV20-1 and TRBJ1-1, with D tentatively TRBD1 (6 bases). The germline gives CDR1 DFQATT, CDR2 SNEGSKA (reference sequence). The CDR3 sequence is 15 residues long. V dropped 3 bases and J dropped 2 bases, with 16 bases sitting between them. The CDR3 nucleotides are TGCAGTGCTAGTCCCGGGGGCCGAACCAACACTGAAGCTTTCTTT. Residues: CSASPGGRTNTEAFF.

This clonotype has ten or more counts. CDR3: CASSLWQSGEETQYF. CDR3 sequence (DNA): TGTGCCAGCAGCCTCTGGCAAAGCGGTGAAGAGACCCAGTACTTC. The chain uses TRBV14 and TRBJ2-5; possibly TRBD2 for D (5 bases). This CDR3 is 15 amino acids long. Germline loops: CDR1 SGHDN, CDR2 FVKESK. V was pared by 4 bases and J by 3 bases, with 15 bases between. The full variable domain, its missing parts supplied by reference TRBV14 and TRBJ2-5, is EAGVTQFPSHSVIEKGQTVTLRCDPISGHDNLYWYRRVMGKEIKFLLHFVKESKQDESGMPNNRFLAERTGGTYSTLKVQPAELEDSGVYFCASSLWQSGEETQYFGPGTRLLVL.

Ten or more counts support this clonotype. This sequence joins TRBV5-1 and TRBJ2-6, with D hard to call. The CDR3 spans 15 residues. V was cut by 0 bases and J by 6 bases, with 10 bases left in between. Looked up from germline, CDR1 is SGHRS and CDR2 is YFSETQ. Here the CDR3 reads CASSLGPKMANVLTF. The DNA of the CDR3 is TGCGCCAGCAGCTTGGGTCCTAAAATGGCCAACGTCCTGACTTTC.

This clonotype was observed at least ten times. V is TRBV10-3 and J is TRBJ2-1, with 13 bases that match TRBD2. V dropped 2 bases and J dropped 11; count of bases not matched to a gene: 9. This CDR3 is 16 amino acids long. Germline V lookup: CDR1 ENHRY, CDR2 SYGVKD. The CDR3, as DNA: TGTGCCATCAGTGAGCCCCGCGGACTAGCGGGAGCGAAGCAGTTCTTC. Translation: CAISEPRGLAGAKQFF.

This clonotype occurred many times. The rearrangement uses TRBV9 and TRBJ1-1; 7 nucleotides agree with TRBD1. The germline CDR1 and CDR2 sequences are SGDLS and YYNGEE. V lost 6 bases, J lost 0 bases, and 8 bases stayed unmatched. The CDR3 totals 15 residues. The CDR3 spells CASTPGQSMNTEAFF. In DNA form, the CDR3 reads TGTGCCAGCACACCGGGACAGAGCATGAACACTGAAGCTTTCTTT.

V usage is TRBV29-1 and J usage is TRBJ1-2; D is unresolved. In germline, CDR1 is SQVTM, CDR2 ANQGSEA. This CDR3 is 10 amino acids long. The V and J ends lost 0 bases and 8 bases respectively, with 4 bases between them. The CDR3 is CSVEEGGYTF. In nucleotides, the CDR3 is TGCAGCGTTGAAGAGGGGGGCTACACCTTC.

Only a few counts were recorded for this clonotype. V gene TRBV2 combines with J gene TRBJ2-4, with TRBD2 as a possible D gene (5 bases). Germline V gene sequence: CDR1 SNHLY, CDR2 FYNNEI. The CDR3 runs 15 residues. V lost 5 bases and J 7 bases, leaving 18 bases between the germline ends. CDR3 region: CASSPNSGGGNIQYF. CDR3 DNA: TGTGCCAGCAGTCCCAATTCCGGAGGCGGCAACATTCAGTACTTC.

This clonotype was observed at least ten times. V is TRBV4-3 and J is TRBJ2-7, with 7 bases lining up with TRBD1. CDR1 and CDR2 from the germline V gene are LGHNA and YSLEER. The CDR3 has 15 amino acids. V shed 1 base and J 4 bases; nucleotides not matched to a gene: 7. The CDR3 sequence is CASSQASGQAYEQYF. The CDR3 DNA follows: TGCGCCAGCAGCCAAGCCTCTGGACAGGCGTACGAGCAGTACTTC.

This clonotype has a count of ten or more. The J gene is TRBJ2-3, the V gene TRBV28, with 11 bases that match TRBD2. The CDR3 is made up of 19 amino acids. After removal of 7 bases from V and 2 bases from J, the junction contained 17 bases not matched to a gene. Germline CDR1 and CDR2: MDHEN and SYDVKM. CDR3 in DNA: TGTGCCAGCACTCCTCCCGGGACTAGCGGTCCCAAGAACACAGATACGCAGTATTTT. Its protein product is CASTPPGTSGPKNTDTQYF. Looking up the rest from reference TRBV28 and TRBJ2-3 gives the full variable domain: DVKVTQSSRYLVKRTGEKVFLECVQDMDHENMFWYRQDPGLGLRLIYFSYDVKMKEKGDIPEGYSVSREKKERFSLILESASTNQTSMYLCASTPPGTSGPKNTDTQYFGPGTRLTVL.

The CDR3 reads CASSGGDRMNTEAFF. The CDR3 region has the DNA TGCGCCAGCAGCGGCGGGGACAGAATGAACACTGAAGCTTTCTTT. J is TRBJ1-1 and V is TRBV5-1; 7 nucleotides align to TRBD1. Germline CDR1 and CDR2: SGHRS and YFSETQ. This CDR3 comprises 15 residues. J lost 0 bases, V lost 4 bases, and 6 bases had no gene match. Looking up the rest from reference TRBV5-1 and TRBJ1-1 gives the full variable domain: KAGVTQTPRYLIKTRGQQVTLSCSPISGHRSVSWYQQTPGQGLQFLFEYFSETQRNKGNFPGRFSGRQFSNSRSEMNVSTLELGDSALYLCASSGGDRMNTEAFFGQGTRLTVV.

The V and J genes are TRBV30 and TRBJ2-6; D not resolved. Trimming took off 1 base at V and 1 base at J, with 11 bases between the two ends. CDR1 and CDR2 (germline): GTSNPN, SVGIG (reference sequence). The CDR3 runs 16 residues. The CDR3 spells CAWSGFRGSGANVLTF. For the CDR3, the DNA is TGTGCCTGGAGTGGGTTCCGAGGATCTGGGGCCAACGTCCTGACTTTC.

Only a few counts were recorded for this clonotype. The chain carries TRBV24-1 and TRBJ1-2; no definite D call. The germline V and J ends were trimmed by 3 bases and 6 bases, with 7 bases remaining between them. Germline loops: CDR1 KGHDR, CDR2 SFDVKD. The CDR3 contains 12 residues. The CDR3 nucleotides read TGTGCCACCAGTGATCCTGTCGATGGCTACACCTTC. Its translation is CATSDPVDGYTF.

This clonotype has ten or more counts. V is TRBV7-9 and J is TRBJ2-6; D uncertain. The CDR3 consists of 17 residues. The V gene lost 9 bases and the J gene lost 0 bases, with 18 bases spanning the gap. CDR1 is SEHNR and CDR2 is FQNEAQ in the germline V gene (reference sequence). CDR3 protein: CAREGVAGFSGANVLTF. As DNA, the CDR3 is TGTGCCAGGGAAGGCGTTGCTGGCTTCTCTGGGGCCAACGTCCTGACTTTC. The full variable domain, completed using reference TRBV7-9 and TRBJ2-6, is DTGVSQNPRHKITKRGQNVTFRCDPISEHNRLYWYRQTLGQGPEFLTYFQNEAQLEKSRLLSDRFSAERPKGSFSTLEIQRTEQGDSAMYLCAREGVAGFSGANVLTFGAGSRLTVL.

The chain combines TRBV27 with TRBJ2-7, with 8 bases lining up with TRBD1. Per the germline V gene, CDR1 is MNHEY and CDR2 is SMNVEV (reference sequence). This CDR3 has 13 amino acids. Trimming cost V 8 bases and J 0 bases; bases outside gene matches: 3. This CDR3 reads CASVDRDSYEQYF. DNA of the CDR3: TGTGCCAGCGTGGACAGGGACTCCTACGAGCAGTACTTC.

The genes are TRBV30 and TRBJ1-6; D remains ambiguous. The CDR3 has 17 residues. Trimming took off 0 bases at V and 10 bases at J, with 22 bases between the two ends. CDR1 and CDR2 (germline): GTSNPN, SVGIG (reference sequence). CDR3 residues: CAWSVAGQSRVASPLHF. DNA for the CDR3: TGTGCCTGGAGTGTAGCCGGGCAGTCAAGGGTAGCATCACCCCTCCACTTT.

The sample holds a few counts of this clonotype. V usage is TRBV4-2 and J usage is TRBJ1-3; D unclear. Germline V lookup: CDR1 LGHNA, CDR2 YNFKEQ. Trimming removed 0 bases at V and 2 bases at J, with 11 bases between. CDR3 length equals 16 residues. The CDR3 spells CASSQDLGSAGNTIYF. The CDR3 DNA reads as TGTGCCAGCAGCCAAGATCTAGGTAGTGCTGGAAACACCATATATTTT.

This clonotype showed up many times. The rearrangement joins TRBV3-1 to TRBJ2-1; 10 bases are a match to TRBD1. The CDR3 is 15 amino acids. V shed 3 bases, J shed 8 bases, and the junction held 7 bases outside the gene matches. Per the germline V gene, CDR1 is LGHDT and CDR2 is YNNKEL (reference sequence). The CDR3: CASSQGQGILDEQFF. The CDR3 nucleotides read TGTGCCAGCAGCCAGGGACAGGGGATCCTCGATGAGCAGTTCTTC.

This clonotype showed up many times. V is TRBV7-2 and J is TRBJ2-1; D is possibly TRBD2 (6 bases). Germline V gene data show CDR1 as SGHTA and CDR2 as FQGNSA. CDR3 size: 17 residues. V lost 2 bases and J 8 bases, leaving 22 bases between the germline ends. CDR3 nucleotide sequence: TGTGCCAGCAGCTTACCCCTGGAGGGTGCGCCGGTCCATGAGCAGTTCTTC. Translated, it gives CASSLPLEGAPVHEQFF.

This clonotype is a singleton in its sample. The CDR3 spells CASSTAGTLEKLFF. Here the CDR3 DNA reads TGTGCCAGTAGTACCGCCGGGACCTTGGAAAAACTGTTTTTT. The chain is built from TRBV19 and TRBJ1-4; possible D gene TRBD1, 5 bases. V lost 4 bases and J lost 8, with 14 bases in between. Germline CDR1 and CDR2: LNHDA and SQIVND (reference sequence). This CDR3 region has 14 residues.

In this sample, this clonotype turned up many times. CDR3 region: CASSPPAGGNEQFF. DNA of the CDR3: TGTGCCAGCAGCCCACCGGCGGGGGGAAATGAGCAGTTCTTC. The genes are TRBV3-1 and TRBJ2-1, with TRBD2 matching over 8 bases. The CDR3 totals 14 residues. Germline assignment: CDR1 LGHDT and CDR2 YNNKEL (reference sequence). Trimming removed 4 bases from V and 7 bases from J; junction bases left unmatched: 6.

This clonotype was observed at least ten times. This chain connects TRBV5-1 to TRBJ2-5; no reliable D call. Between the trimmed V and J ends, which lost 4 bases and 0 bases, there was a span of 13 bases. CDR3 length: 15 residues. Germline CDR1 and CDR2: SGHRS and YFSETQ. In DNA, the CDR3 is TGCGCCAGCAGCCCGACGGAGAACTACCAAGAGACCCAGTACTTC. Its translation: CASSPTENYQETQYF. The full variable domain, its missing parts supplied by reference TRBV5-1 and TRBJ2-5, is KAGVTQTPRYLIKTRGQQVTLSCSPISGHRSVSWYQQTPGQGLQFLFEYFSETQRNKGNFPGRFSGRQFSNSRSEMNVSTLELGDSALYLCASSPTENYQETQYFGPGTRLLVL.

The chain joins TRBV7-2 to TRBJ1-6, with D possibly matching TRBD1 (6 bases). CDR3 length: 19 residues. Germline V gene lookup returns CDR1 SGHTA and CDR2 FQGNSA. V was clipped by 1 base and J by 0 bases, with 16 bases between them. The CDR3 DNA is TGTGCCAGCAGCTTAGTAGGGGGGGAGGGAAGCTCCTATAATTCACCCCTCCACTTT. Amino acids: CASSLVGGEGSSYNSPLHF. The variable domain in full, completed from reference TRBV7-2 and TRBJ1-6, reads GAGVSQSPSNKVTEKGKDVELRCDPISGHTALYWYRQSLGQGLEFLIYFQGNSAPDKSGLPSDRFSAERTGGSVSTLTIQRTQQEDSAVYLCASSLVGGEGSSYNSPLHFGNGTRLTVT.

This clonotype was counted at least ten times. This chain uses TRBV7-9 with TRBJ2-7; D possibly corresponds to TRBD1 (5 bases). This CDR3 has 16 amino acids. Germline V gene lookup returns CDR1 SEHNR and CDR2 FQNEAQ (reference sequence). Trimming shortened V by 5 bases and J by 2 bases, and 19 bases separated the two germline ends. The CDR3 nucleotides are TGTGCCAGCAGCCCCTGGGCGATCAGGGTTCCCTACGAGCAGTACTTC. The encoded protein is CASSPWAIRVPYEQYF.

Many counts were recorded for this clonotype. The chain employs TRBV12-3 or TRBV12-4 and TRBJ1-4; possibly TRBD1 for D (5 bases). The CDR3 is 13 residues long. Deletions cut 6 bases from V and 8 bases from J, with 13 bases between. The CDR3, as DNA: TGTGCCAGCAGGGACACGGTAGGGGAAAAACTGTTTTTT. Translation gives CASRDTVGEKLFF.

This clonotype was detected ten times or more. The gene calls are TRBV27 and TRBJ2-7, with D unclear. The V gene's germline CDR1 is MNHEY and CDR2 SMNVEV (reference sequence). The V end was cut by 8 bases, the J end by 2 bases, with 25 bases between. The CDR3 runs 17 residues. CDR3: CASPFCWANPPTYEQYF. CDR3 sequence (DNA): TGTGCCAGCCCCTTCTGCTGGGCCAATCCTCCGACCTACGAGCAGTACTTC.

This clonotype was counted only a few times. V usage is TRBV18 and J usage is TRBJ1-2; D is unclear. The CDR3 is made up of 12 amino acids. V was trimmed by 0 bases and J by 9 bases, leaving 8 bases between them. Germline CDR1 is KGHSH and CDR2 is LQKENI. Here the CDR3 reads CASSPPTASYTF. The DNA for the CDR3 is TGTGCCAGCTCACCACCGACCGCAAGCTACACCTTC.

There are many counts of this clonotype. The rearrangement joins TRBV12-3 or TRBV12-4 to TRBJ2-3; D is perhaps TRBD2 (5 bases). The CDR3 covers 16 residues. V lost 5 bases, J lost 0 bases, and 15 bases lay in between. The CDR3 sequence is CASSPQLGTSTDTQYF. The CDR3 DNA sequence: TGTGCCAGCAGTCCACAACTAGGAACTAGCACAGATACGCAGTATTTT.

J is TRBJ1-5 and V is TRBV30; tentatively, D is TRBD1 (6 bases). With 1 base removed from V and 4 bases from J, the gap between germline ends came to 8 bases. Germline V gene data show CDR1 as GTSNPN and CDR2 as SVGIG (reference sequence). CDR3 length equals 13 residues. The CDR3 loop is CAWSGQANQPQHF. The CDR3 DNA follows: TGTGCCTGGAGTGGACAGGCTAATCAGCCCCAGCATTTT.

This clonotype appeared a few times. The chain is built from TRBV5-4 and TRBJ2-2; D is possibly TRBD1 or TRBD2 (5 bases each). Trimming pared 4 bases from V and 1 base from J, leaving 14 bases between. Germline lookup yields CDR1 SGHNT and CDR2 YYREEE (reference sequence). CDR3 size: 16 residues. The CDR3 sequence: CASSLLPGRNTGELFF. CDR3 nucleotides: TGTGCCAGCAGCCTCCTACCGGGACGGAACACCGGGGAGCTGTTTTTT.